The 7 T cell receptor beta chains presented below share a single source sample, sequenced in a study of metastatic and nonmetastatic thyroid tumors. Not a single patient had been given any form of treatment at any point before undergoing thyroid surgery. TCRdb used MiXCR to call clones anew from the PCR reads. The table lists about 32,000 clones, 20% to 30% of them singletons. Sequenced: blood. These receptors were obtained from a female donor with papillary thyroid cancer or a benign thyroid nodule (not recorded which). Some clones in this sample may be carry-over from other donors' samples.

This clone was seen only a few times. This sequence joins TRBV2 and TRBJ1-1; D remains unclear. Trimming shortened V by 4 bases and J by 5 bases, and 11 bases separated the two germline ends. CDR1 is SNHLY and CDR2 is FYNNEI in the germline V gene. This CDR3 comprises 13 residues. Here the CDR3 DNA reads TGTGCCAGCAGTGGTGACTACCTTACTGAAGCTTTCTTT. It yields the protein CASSGDYLTEAFF.

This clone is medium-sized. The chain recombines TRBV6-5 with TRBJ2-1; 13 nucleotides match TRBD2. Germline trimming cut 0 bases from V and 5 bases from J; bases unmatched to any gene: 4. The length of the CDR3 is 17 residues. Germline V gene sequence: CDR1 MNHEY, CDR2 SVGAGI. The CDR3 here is CASSYSRTSGSHNEQFF. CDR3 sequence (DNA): TGTGCCAGCAGTTACTCCCGGACTAGCGGGAGCCACAATGAGCAGTTCTTC.

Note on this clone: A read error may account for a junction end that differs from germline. The CDR3 is CASSLGQGAFNEQFF. CDR3 sequence (DNA): TGTGCTAGCAGCTTAGGGCAGGGGGCGTTCAATGAGCAGTTCTTC. The genes are TRBV7-7 and TRBJ2-1; 8 bases fit TRBD1. The CDR3 runs to 15 residues. Per germline, CDR1 SSHAT and CDR2 FNYEAQ (reference sequence).

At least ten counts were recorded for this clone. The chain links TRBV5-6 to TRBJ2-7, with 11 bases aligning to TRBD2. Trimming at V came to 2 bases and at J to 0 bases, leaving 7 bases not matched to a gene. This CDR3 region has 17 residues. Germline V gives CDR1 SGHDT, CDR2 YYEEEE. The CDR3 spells CASSFPGLADSSYEQYF. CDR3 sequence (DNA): TGTGCCAGCAGCTTTCCGGGACTAGCGGATTCCTCCTACGAGCAGTACTTC.

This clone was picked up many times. The CDR3 here is CASSLGLGAITEAFF. In nucleotides, the CDR3 is TGTGCCAGCAGCTTAGGTCTGGGGGCGATCACTGAAGCTTTCTTT. The chain carries TRBV11-2 and TRBJ1-1, with D possibly TRBD1 on 6 matching bases. Trimming cost V 1 base and J 4 bases, with 13 bases left between them. Germline V gene sequence: CDR1 SGHAT, CDR2 FQNNGV. This CDR3 has 15 residues.

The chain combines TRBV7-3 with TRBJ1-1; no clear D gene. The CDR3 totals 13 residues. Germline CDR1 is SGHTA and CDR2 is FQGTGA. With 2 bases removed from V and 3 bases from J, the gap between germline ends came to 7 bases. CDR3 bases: TGTGCCAGCAGCTTATCAACCTACACTGAAGCTTTCTTT. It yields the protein CASSLSTYTEAFF.

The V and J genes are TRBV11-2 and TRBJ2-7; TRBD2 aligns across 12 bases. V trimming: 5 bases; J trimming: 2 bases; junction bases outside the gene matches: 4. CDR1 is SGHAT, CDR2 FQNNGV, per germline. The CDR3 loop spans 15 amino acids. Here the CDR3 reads CASSLLAGGTYEQYF. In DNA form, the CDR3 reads TGTGCCAGCAGCCTGCTAGCGGGAGGGACCTACGAGCAGTACTTC.